This T cell receptor (beta chain) is drawn from a study of CD8 T cell repertoires and HIV-1 epitope variants. Study as a whole: Each of Twenty-five Gag and Nef epitope peptides stimulated a separate culture.

Study results and caveats: Of roughly nine antigen-specific beta clonotypes, about six appeared to cross-react with escape variants. Beta chains alone show antigen proliferation, not cytokine profile or function.

Per the germline V gene, CDR1 is MNHNS and CDR2 is SASEGT. The V end was cut by 5 bases, the J end by 5 bases, with 6 bases between. The CDR3 has 11 amino acids. Of note for this clone: Antigen: not known.

Generated by immunoSEQ multiplex PCR, the TCRdb table keeps only in-frame clones and is missing some. The table has some 4,300 clones, around 69% seen once. Sequenced sample: cultured CD8+ T cells derived from PBMCs. This chain uses TRBV6-1 with TRBJ2-5; D is unresolved. This TCR was recovered from a male donor with HIV. The CDR3 reads CASSYGETQYF. CDR3 nucleotides: TGTGCCAGCAGTTATGGGGAGACCCAGTACTTC.